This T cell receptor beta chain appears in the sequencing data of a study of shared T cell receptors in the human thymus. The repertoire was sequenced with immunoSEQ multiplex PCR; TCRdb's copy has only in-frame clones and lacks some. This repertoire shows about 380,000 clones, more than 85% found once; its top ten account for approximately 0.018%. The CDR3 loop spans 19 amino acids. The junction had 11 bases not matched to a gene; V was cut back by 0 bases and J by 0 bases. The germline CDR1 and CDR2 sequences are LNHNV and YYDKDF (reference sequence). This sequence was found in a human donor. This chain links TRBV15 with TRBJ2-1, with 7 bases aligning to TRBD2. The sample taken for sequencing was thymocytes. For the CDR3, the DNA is TGTGCCACCAGCAGAGAATCTAGCGGTATGTGGAGCTCCTACAATGAGCAGTTCTTC. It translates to CATSRESSGMWSSYNEQFF.